This TCR beta chain was recorded in a study of CD8+ T cells in alopecia areata. With respect to this clone: In the same sample, other DNA sequences code for this CDR3.

V was shortened by 7 bases and J by 2 bases, with 11 bases between the two germline ends. The CDR3 is 12 residues long. Looked up from germline, CDR1 is SQVTM and CDR2 is ANQGSEA. Following extraction, RNA underwent reverse transcription to cDNA, which served as the sequencing template. The table came from immunoSEQ multiplex PCR; TCRdb's copy has only in-frame clones and leaves some out. The sample has 150,000 to 200,000 clones, about 66% seen once; the top ten hold more than 9.5%. The genes are TRBV29-1 and TRBJ1-1; no clear D. The receptor was isolated from a human donor with alopecia areata. The material was CD8+ T cells sorted from blood, obtained at week 0. The CDR3 DNA reads TGCAGCGGGTCACGGGAAAACACTGAAGCTTTCTTT. It encodes CSGSRENTEAFF. Full variable domain (outside the CDR3, taken from reference TRBV29-1 and TRBJ1-1): SAVISQKPSRDICQRGTSLTIQCQVDSQVTMMFWYRQQPGQSLTLIATANQGSEATYESGFVIDKFPISRPNLTFSTLTVSNMSPEDSSIYLCSGSRENTEAFFGQGTRLTVV.